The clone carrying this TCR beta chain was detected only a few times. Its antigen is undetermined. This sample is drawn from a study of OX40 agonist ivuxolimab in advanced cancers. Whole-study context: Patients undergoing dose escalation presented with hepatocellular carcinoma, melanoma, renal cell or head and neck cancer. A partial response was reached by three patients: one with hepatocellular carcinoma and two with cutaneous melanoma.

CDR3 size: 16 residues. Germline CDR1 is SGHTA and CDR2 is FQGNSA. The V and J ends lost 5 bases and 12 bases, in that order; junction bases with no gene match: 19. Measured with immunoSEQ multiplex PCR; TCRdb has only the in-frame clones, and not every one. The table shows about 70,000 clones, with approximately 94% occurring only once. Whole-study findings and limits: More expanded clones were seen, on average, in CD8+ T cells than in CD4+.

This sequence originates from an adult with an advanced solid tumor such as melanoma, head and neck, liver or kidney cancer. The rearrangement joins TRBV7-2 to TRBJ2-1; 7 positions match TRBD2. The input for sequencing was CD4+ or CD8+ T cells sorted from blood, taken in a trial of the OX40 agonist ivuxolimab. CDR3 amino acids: CASSTSVTSRNKGQFF. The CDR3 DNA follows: TGTGCCAGCAGCACCTCCGTGACTAGCCGTAACAAGGGGCAGTTCTTC.